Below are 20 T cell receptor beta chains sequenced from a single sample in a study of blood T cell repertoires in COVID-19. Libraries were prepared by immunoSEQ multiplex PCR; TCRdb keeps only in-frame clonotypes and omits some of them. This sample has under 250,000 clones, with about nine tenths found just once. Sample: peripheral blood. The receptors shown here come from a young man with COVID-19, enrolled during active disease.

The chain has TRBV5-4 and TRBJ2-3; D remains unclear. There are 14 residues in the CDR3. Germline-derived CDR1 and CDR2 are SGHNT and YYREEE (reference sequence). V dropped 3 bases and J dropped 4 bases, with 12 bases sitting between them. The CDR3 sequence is CASSSKSSADTQYF. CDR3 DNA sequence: TGTGCCAGCAGCTCAAAATCTAGTGCAGATACGCAGTATTTT.

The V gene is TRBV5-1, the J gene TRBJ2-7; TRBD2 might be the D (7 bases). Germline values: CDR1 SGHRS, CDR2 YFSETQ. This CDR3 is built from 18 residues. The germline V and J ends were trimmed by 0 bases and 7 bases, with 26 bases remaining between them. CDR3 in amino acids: CASSLVPAGRIGGGEQYF. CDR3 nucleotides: TGCGCCAGCAGCTTGGTCCCGGCGGGCCGGATAGGGGGAGGGGAGCAGTACTTC.

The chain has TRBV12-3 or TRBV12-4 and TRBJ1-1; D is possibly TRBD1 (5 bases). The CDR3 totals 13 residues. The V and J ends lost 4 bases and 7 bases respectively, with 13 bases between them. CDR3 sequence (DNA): TGTGCCAGCAGTTCCGACAGCTCAAATGAAGCTTTCTTT. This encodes CASSSDSSNEAFF.

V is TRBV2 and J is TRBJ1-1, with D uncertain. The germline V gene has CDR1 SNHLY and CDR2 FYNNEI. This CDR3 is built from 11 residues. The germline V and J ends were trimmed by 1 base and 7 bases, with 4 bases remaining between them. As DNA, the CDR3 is TGTGCCAGCAGTGAAGATAGTGAAGCTTTCTTT. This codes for CASSEDSEAFF. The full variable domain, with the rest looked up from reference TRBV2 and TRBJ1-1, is EPEVTQTPSHQVTQMGQEVILRCVPISNHLYFYWYRQILGQKVEFLVSFYNNEISEKSEIFDDQFSVERPDGSNFTLKIRSTKLEDSAMYFCASSEDSEAFFGQGTRLTVV.

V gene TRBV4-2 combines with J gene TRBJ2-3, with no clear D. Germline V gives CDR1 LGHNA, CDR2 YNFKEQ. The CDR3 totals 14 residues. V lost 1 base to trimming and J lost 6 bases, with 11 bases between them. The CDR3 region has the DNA TGTGCCAGCAGCCAAGGGAATAGCCCCGATACGCAGTATTTT. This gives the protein CASSQGNSPDTQYF.

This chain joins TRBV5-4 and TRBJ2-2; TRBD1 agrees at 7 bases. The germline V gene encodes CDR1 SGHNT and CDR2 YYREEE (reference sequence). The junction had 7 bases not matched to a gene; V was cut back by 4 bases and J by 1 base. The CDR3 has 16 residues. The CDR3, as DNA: TGTGCCAGCAGCGCCGTACGGACAGGGAACACCGGGGAGCTGTTTTTT. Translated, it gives CASSAVRTGNTGELFF.

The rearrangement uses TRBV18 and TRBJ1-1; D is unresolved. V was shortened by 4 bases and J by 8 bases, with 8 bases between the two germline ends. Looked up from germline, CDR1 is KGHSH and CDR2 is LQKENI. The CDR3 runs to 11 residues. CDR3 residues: CASSRESEAFF. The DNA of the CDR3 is TGTGCCAGCTCACGCGAGTCAGAAGCTTTCTTT.

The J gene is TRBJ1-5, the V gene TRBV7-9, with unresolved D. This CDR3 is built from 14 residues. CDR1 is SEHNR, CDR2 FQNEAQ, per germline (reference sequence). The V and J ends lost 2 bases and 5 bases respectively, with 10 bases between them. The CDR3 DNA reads TGTGCCAGCAGCTTACGAGTTCGGGATCAGCCCCAGCATTTT. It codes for CASSLRVRDQPQHF.

Written as DNA, the CDR3 is TGTGCCAGCAGCCAAGGGAACAGGGGGCTAGATGGCTACACCTTC. Protein: CASSQGNRGLDGYTF. The chain combines TRBV4-2 with TRBJ1-2; 9 bases line up with TRBD1. The V gene's germline CDR1 is LGHNA and CDR2 YNFKEQ. The CDR3 runs 15 residues. V was pared by 1 base and J by 6 bases, with 6 bases of the junction left unmatched.

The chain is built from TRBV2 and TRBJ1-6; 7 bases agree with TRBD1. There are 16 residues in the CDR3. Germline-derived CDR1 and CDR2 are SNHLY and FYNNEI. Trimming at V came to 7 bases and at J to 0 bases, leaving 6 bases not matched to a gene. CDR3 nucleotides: TGTGCCAGCAATGGACAGGCGAGCTCCTATAATTCACCCCTCCACTTT. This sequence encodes CASNGQASSYNSPLHF.

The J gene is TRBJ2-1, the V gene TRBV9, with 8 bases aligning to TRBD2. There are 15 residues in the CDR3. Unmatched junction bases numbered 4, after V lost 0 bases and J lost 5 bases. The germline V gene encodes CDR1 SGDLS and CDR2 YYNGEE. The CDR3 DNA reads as TGTGCCAGCAGCGTAGCGGGGGGGATGAACAATGAGCAGTTCTTC. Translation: CASSVAGGMNNEQFF.

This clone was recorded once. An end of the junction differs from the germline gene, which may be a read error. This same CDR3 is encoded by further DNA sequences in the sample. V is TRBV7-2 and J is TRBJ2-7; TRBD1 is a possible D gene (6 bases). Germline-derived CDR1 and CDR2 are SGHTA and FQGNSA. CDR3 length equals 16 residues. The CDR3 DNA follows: TGTGCCAGCAGCTTATCCTCCAGGGGAATCTCCTACGAGCAATACTTC. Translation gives CASSLSSRGISYEQYF.

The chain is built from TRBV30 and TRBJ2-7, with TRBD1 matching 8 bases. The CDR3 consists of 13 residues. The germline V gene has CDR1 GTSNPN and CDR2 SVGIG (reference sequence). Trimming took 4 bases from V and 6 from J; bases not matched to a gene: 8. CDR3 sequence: CAWTGQGPGEQYF. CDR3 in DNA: TGTGCCTGGACCGGACAGGGTCCGGGCGAGCAGTACTTC.

The CDR3 DNA reads as TGCGCCAGCAGCTTGGGCGGGAGCGGGGAGAGCTCCTACAATGAGCAGTTCTTC. Translation gives CASSLGGSGESSYNEQFF. The chain employs TRBV5-1 and TRBJ2-1; 7 bases agree with TRBD2. The trim removed 0 bases at V and 0 bases at J, leaving 9 bases unmatched. This CDR3 contains 18 residues. In germline, CDR1 is SGHRS, CDR2 YFSETQ.

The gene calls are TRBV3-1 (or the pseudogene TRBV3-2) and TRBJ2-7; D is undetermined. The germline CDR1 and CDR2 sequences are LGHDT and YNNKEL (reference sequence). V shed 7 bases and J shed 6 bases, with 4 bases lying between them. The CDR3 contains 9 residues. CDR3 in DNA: TGTGCCAGCACCGGCGAGCAGTACTTC. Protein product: CASTGEQYF.

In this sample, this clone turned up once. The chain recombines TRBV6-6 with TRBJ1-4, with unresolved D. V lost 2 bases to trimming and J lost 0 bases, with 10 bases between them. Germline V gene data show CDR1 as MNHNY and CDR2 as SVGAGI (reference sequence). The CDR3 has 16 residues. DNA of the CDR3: TGTGCCAGCAGTTACCAACGAGGGACAACTAATGAAAAACTGTTTTTT. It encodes CASSYQRGTTNEKLFF.

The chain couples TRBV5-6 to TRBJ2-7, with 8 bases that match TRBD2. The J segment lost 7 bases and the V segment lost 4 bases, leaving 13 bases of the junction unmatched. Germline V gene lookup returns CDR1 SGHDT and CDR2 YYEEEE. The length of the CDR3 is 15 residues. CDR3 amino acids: CASSPERGSVWEQYF. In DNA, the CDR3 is TGTGCCAGCAGCCCTGAGCGGGGGAGCGTCTGGGAGCAGTACTTC.

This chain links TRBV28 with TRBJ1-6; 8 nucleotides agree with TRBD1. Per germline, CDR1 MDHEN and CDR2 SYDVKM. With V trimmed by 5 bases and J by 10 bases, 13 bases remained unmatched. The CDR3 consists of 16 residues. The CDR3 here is CASSPGTGPPISPLHF. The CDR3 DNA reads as TGTGCCAGCAGTCCTGGGACAGGCCCTCCCATATCACCCCTCCACTTT. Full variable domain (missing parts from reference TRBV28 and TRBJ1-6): DVKVTQSSRYLVKRTGEKVFLECVQDMDHENMFWYRQDPGLGLRLIYFSYDVKMKEKGDIPEGYSVSREKKERFSLILESASTNQTSMYLCASSPGTGPPISPLHFGNGTRLTVT.

CDR3 coding DNA: TGTGCCAGCAGCTTGGAGAGGTTTGCGCTGTGGGGCTACACCTTC. Amino acids: CASSLERFALWGYTF. This chain uses TRBV5-5 with TRBJ1-2; D ambiguous. Trimming removed 0 bases at V and 8 bases at J, with 17 bases between. Germline assignment: CDR1 SGHKS and CDR2 YYEKEE (reference sequence). The CDR3 length is 15 residues.

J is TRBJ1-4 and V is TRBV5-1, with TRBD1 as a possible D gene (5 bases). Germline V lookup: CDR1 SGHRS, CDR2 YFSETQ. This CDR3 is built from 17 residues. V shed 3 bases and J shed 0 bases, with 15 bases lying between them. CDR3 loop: CASSSSPGGTTNEKLFF. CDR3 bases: TGCGCCAGCAGCTCATCCCCCGGGGGAACAACTAATGAAAAACTGTTTTTT.